This TCR beta chain was identified in a study of blood T cell repertoires in COVID-19. Assay used: immunoSEQ multiplex PCR; TCRdb lists only in-frame clones, some missing. The sample has 350,000 to 450,000 clones; 85% are singletons. The CDR3 length is 14 residues. CDR1 is SGHTA and CDR2 is FQGTGA in the germline V gene. V dropped 6 bases and J dropped 4; count of bases not matched to a gene: 8. V and J are TRBV7-3 and TRBJ2-5; the match to TRBD2 covers 7 bases. The sequence derives from a woman aged 18-30 years with acute or convalescent COVID-19. Sequenced sample: peripheral blood. CDR3 nucleotide sequence: TGTGCCAGCAGTTCGACGGGGGGTGGAGAGACCCAGTACTTC. The encoded protein is CASSSTGGGETQYF.